These T cell receptor beta chains were read from a single sample in a study of T cells in severe cutaneous drug reactions. TCRdb re-called the multiplex PCR reads and catalogs CDR3 proteins one per entry, DNA excluded. Its clone listing holds some 7,700 distinct CDR3 sequences. The sample taken for sequencing was cells from a skin blister. These receptors all stem from a human donor with a severe cutaneous adverse drug reaction. CDR3s include the opening cysteine and the closing phenylalanine or tryptophan. Where a row states a size, it is once, few, many or the class of an expanded clone; other rows omit it.

j_call: TRBJ2-7
clone_size: NA
v_call: TRBV20-1
cdr3_aa: CSARERGQGVGEQYF

j_call: TRBJ1-2
clone_size: NA
v_call: TRBV6-2/TRBV6-3
cdr3_aa: CASSPDRKYGYTF

j_call: TRBJ1-2
clone_size: NA
v_call: TRBV20-1
cdr3_aa: CSAPTGSTYGYTF

j_call: TRBJ1-1
clone_size: NA
v_call: TRBV6-5
cdr3_aa: CASSYLQGNTEAFF

j_call: TRBJ2-5
clone_size: NA
v_call: TRBV2
cdr3_aa: CASSEAPRLQETQYF

j_call: TRBJ2-7
clone_size: NA
v_call: TRBV28
cdr3_aa: CATTPWSVLYEQYF

j_call: TRBJ2-7
clone_size: NA
v_call: TRBV5-1
cdr3_aa: CASSINTASGEQYF

j_call: TRBJ2-3
clone_size: medium-sized
v_call: TRBV11-2
cdr3_aa: CASSHLGSTDTQYF

j_call: TRBJ2-7
clone_size: NA
v_call: TRBV4-1
cdr3_aa: CASSQEGEPEQYF

j_call: TRBJ2-1
clone_size: NA
v_call: TRBV27
cdr3_aa: CASSLIAEPGGEQFF

j_call: TRBJ2-3
clone_size: NA
v_call: TRBV25-1
cdr3_aa: CASIHRGYCTDTQYF

j_call: TRBJ1-1
clone_size: NA
v_call: TRBV11-2
cdr3_aa: CASSWRPDRGTEAFF

j_call: TRBJ2-7
clone_size: NA
v_call: TRBV18
cdr3_aa: CASSQTGLAGVEQYF

j_call: TRBJ2-7
clone_size: medium-sized
v_call: TRBV11-2
cdr3_aa: CASSSTDTYEQYF

j_call: TRBJ2-7
clone_size: NA
v_call: TRBV4-1
cdr3_aa: CASSQPDRGSYYEQYF

j_call: TRBJ2-1
clone_size: NA
v_call: TRBV14
cdr3_aa: CASSLTHNEQFF

j_call: TRBJ2-1
clone_size: NA
v_call: TRBV20-1
cdr3_aa: CSASLGPLYVDEQFF

j_call: TRBJ2-7
clone_size: medium-sized
v_call: TRBV28
cdr3_aa: CASSLSTVYEQYF

j_call: TRBJ1-3
clone_size: NA
v_call: TRBV6-5
cdr3_aa: CASSGYQGPNTIYF

j_call: TRBJ2-7
clone_size: NA
v_call: TRBV28
cdr3_aa: CASSLLAGEAQYF

j_call: TRBJ1-2
clone_size: NA
v_call: TRBV9
cdr3_aa: CASKRDSYGYTF

j_call: TRBJ1-2
clone_size: NA
v_call: TRBV10-3
cdr3_aa: CAISRDREGYGYTF

j_call: TRBJ2-7
clone_size: NA
v_call: TRBV27
cdr3_aa: CASSLYPSSDEQYF

j_call: TRBJ2-7
clone_size: NA
v_call: TRBV2
cdr3_aa: CASSDSLAAREQYF

j_call: TRBJ2-1
clone_size: NA
v_call: TRBV9
cdr3_aa: CASSGSGRFNNEQFF

j_call: TRBJ2-1
clone_size: NA
v_call: TRBV29-1
cdr3_aa: CSVISGRAFWEQFF

j_call: TRBJ2-3
clone_size: large
v_call: TRBV2
cdr3_aa: CASSEGLASTDTQYF

j_call: TRBJ2-1
clone_size: NA
v_call: TRBV19
cdr3_aa: CASSIVTGAGGYNEQFF

j_call: TRBJ2-7
clone_size: medium-sized
v_call: TRBV2
cdr3_aa: CASTNTGSGTYEQYF

j_call: TRBJ2-7
clone_size: NA
v_call: TRBV10-2
cdr3_aa: CASVGWGETDRDYEQYF

j_call: TRBJ1-2
clone_size: NA
v_call: TRBV19
cdr3_aa: CASSPEPDSGIYGYTF

j_call: TRBJ1-1
clone_size: NA
v_call: TRBV11-2
cdr3_aa: CASSLVGVNTEAFF

j_call: TRBJ2-3
clone_size: NA
v_call: TRBV29-1
cdr3_aa: CSVVTSGISTDTQYF

j_call: TRBJ2-5
clone_size: NA
v_call: TRBV6-2/TRBV6-3
cdr3_aa: CASSYAGSGRSETQYF